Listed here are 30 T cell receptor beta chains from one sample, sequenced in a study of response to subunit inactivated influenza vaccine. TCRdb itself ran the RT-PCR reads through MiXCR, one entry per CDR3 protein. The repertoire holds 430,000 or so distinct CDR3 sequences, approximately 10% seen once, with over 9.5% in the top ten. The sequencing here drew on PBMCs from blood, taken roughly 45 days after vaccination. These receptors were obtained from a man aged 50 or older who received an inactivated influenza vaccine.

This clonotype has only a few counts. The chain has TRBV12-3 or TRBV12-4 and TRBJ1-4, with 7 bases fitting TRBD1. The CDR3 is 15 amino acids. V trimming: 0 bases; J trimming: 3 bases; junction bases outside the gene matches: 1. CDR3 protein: CASSLAGTANEKLFF. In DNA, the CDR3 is TGTGCCAGCAGTTTAGCCGGGACAGCTAATGAAAAACTGTTTTTT.

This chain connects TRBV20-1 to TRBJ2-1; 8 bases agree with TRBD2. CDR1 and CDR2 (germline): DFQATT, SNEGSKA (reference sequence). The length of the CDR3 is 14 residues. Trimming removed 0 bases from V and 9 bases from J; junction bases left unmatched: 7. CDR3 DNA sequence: TGCAGTGCTAGAGAGGCGGGGGGACTGGGTGAGCAGTTCTTC. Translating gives CSAREAGGLGEQFF.

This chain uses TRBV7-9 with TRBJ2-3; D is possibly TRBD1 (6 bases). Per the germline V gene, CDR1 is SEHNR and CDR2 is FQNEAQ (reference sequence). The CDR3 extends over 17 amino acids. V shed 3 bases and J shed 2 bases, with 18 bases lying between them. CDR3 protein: CASSFQYGTLNTDTQYF. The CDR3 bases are TGTGCCAGCAGCTTCCAATACGGGACACTTAACACAGATACGCAGTATTTT.

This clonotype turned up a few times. The CDR3 DNA is TGTGCCAGCAGCGGACCGGGACTCCGAAATGAGCAGTTCTTC. Protein sequence: CASSGPGLRNEQFF. The rearrangement links TRBV7-9 to TRBJ2-1, with D perhaps matching TRBD2 (6 bases). V lost 5 bases to trimming and J lost 7 bases, with 15 bases between them. The CDR3 is made up of 14 amino acids. Germline V CDR1 and CDR2: SEHNR, FQNEAQ (reference sequence).

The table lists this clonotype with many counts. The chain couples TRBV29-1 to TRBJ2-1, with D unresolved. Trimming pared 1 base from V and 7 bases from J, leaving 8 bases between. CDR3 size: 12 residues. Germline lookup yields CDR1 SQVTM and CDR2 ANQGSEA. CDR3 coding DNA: TGCAGCGTTGAAGGAAAGGGTAATGAGCAGTTCTTC. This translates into CSVEGKGNEQFF.

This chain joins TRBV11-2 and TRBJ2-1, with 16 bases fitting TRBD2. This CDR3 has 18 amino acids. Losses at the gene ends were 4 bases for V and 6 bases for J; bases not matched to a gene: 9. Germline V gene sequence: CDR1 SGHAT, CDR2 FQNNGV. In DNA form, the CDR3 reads TGTGCCAGCAGCTCCCCTCCCGGGACTAGCGGGGGGGTCAATGAGCAGTTCTTC. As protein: CASSSPPGTSGGVNEQFF.

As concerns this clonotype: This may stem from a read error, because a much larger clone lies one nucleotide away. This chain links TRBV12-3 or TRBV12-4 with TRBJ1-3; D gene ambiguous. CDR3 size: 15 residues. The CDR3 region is CDSSLQGSSGNTIYF. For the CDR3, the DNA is TGTGACAGCAGTTTACAAGGCAGCTCTGGAAACACCATATATTTT.

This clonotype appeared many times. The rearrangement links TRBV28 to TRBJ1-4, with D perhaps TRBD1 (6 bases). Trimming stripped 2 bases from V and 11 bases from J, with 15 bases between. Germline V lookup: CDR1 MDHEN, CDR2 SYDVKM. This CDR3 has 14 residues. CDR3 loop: CASSLGQGPGKLFF. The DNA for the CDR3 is TGTGCCAGCAGTTTAGGGCAGGGGCCTGGTAAACTGTTTTTT.

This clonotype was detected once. CDR3 protein: CASSALTEAFF. CDR3 coding DNA: TGTGCCAGCAGTGCCCTGACTGAAGCTTTCTTT. This chain joins TRBV12-3 or TRBV12-4 and TRBJ1-1, with D unresolved. The length of the CDR3 is 11 residues. The V end was cut by 5 bases, the J end by 5 bases, with 6 bases between.

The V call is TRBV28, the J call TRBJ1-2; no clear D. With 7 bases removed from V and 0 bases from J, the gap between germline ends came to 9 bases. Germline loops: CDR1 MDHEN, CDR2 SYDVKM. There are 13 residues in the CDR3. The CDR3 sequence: CASIARTNYGYTF. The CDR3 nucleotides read TGTGCCAGCATAGCACGTACTAACTATGGCTACACCTTC.

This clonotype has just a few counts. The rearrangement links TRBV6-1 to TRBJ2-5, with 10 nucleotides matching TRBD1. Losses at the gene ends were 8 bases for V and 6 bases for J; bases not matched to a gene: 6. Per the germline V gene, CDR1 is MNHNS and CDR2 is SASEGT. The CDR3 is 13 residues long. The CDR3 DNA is TGTGCCAGCGGACCGGGACAGGGGAAGACCCAGTACTTC. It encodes CASGPGQGKTQYF.

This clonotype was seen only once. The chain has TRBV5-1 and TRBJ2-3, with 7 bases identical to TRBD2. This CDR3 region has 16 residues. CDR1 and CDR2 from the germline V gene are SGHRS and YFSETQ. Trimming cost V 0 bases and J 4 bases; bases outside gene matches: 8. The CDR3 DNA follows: TGCGCCAGCAGCTTGGTGGGGGGAGGGCCGCCAGATACGCAGTATTTT. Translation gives CASSLVGGGPPDTQYF.

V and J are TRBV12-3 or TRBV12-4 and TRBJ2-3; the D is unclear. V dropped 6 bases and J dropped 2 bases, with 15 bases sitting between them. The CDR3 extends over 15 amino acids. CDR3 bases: TGTGCCAGCAGCCAACAGCCAACTTCCACAGATACGCAGTATTTT. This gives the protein CASSQQPTSTDTQYF.

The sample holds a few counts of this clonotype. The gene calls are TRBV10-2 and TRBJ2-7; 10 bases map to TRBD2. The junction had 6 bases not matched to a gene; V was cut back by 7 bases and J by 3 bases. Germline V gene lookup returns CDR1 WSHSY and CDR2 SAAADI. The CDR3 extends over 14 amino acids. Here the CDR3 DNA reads TGCGCCAGCACCCGAGCGGGGGGGAACTACGAGCAGTACTTC. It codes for CASTRAGGNYEQYF.

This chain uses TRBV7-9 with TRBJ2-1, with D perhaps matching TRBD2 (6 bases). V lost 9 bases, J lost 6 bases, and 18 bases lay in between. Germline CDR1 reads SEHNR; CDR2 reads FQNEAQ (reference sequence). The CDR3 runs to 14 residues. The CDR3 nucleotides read TGTGCCAGTACCCGGGGAGAGGAGGGCAATGAGCAGTTCTTC. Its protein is CASTRGEEGNEQFF.

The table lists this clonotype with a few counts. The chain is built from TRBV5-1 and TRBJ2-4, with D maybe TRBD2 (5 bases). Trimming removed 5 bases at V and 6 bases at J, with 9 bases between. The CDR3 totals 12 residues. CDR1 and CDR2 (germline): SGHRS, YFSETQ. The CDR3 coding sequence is TGCGCCAGCAGTACGGCGGGAAACATTCAGTACTTC. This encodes CASSTAGNIQYF.

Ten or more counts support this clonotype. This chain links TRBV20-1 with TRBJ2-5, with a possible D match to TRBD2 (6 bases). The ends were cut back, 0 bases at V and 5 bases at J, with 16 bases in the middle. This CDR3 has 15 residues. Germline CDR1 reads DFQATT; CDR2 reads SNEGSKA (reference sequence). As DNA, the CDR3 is TGCAGTGCTAGAGATTTGGCCATTGGGGGGGAGACCCAGTACTTC. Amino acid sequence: CSARDLAIGGETQYF.

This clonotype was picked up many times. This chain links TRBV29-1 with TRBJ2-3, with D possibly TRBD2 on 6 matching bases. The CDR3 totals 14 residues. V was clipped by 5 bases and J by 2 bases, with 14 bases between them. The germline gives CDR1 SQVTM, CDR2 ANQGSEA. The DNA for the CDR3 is TGCAGCGTTTTCCCGCGGGAATTCACAGATACGCAGTATTTT. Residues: CSVFPREFTDTQYF.

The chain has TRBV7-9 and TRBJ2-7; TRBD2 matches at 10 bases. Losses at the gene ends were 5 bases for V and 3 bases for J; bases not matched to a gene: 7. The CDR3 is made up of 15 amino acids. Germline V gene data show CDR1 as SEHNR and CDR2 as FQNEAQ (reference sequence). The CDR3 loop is CASSPSGGAYYEQYF. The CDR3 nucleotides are TGTGCCAGCAGCCCTAGCGGGGGAGCCTACTACGAGCAGTACTTC.

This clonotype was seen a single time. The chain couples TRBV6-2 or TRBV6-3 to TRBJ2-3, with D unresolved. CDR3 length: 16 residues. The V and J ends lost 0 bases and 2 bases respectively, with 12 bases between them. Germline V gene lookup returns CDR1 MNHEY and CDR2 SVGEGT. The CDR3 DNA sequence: TGTGCCAGCAGTTACTCGATTCAGGATTTCACAGATACGCAGTATTTT. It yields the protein CASSYSIQDFTDTQYF.

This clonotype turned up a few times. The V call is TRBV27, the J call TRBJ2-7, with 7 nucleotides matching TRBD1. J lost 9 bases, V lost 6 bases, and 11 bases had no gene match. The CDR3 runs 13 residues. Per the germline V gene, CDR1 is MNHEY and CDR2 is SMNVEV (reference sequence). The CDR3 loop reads CASSRLQGNAQYF. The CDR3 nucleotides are TGTGCCAGCAGCCGACTACAGGGGAACGCGCAGTACTTC.

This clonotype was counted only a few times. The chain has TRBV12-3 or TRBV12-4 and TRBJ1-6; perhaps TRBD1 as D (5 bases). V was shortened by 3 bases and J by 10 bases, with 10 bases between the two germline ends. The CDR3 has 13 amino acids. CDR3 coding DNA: TGTGCCAGCAGTTTTAAGGGGTGGTCACCCCTCCACTTT. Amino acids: CASSFKGWSPLHF.

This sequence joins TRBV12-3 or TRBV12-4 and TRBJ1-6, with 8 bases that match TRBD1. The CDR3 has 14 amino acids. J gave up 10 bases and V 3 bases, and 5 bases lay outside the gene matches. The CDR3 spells CASSLTGAWSPLHF. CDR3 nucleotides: TGTGCCAGCAGTTTGACAGGGGCGTGGTCACCCCTCCACTTT.

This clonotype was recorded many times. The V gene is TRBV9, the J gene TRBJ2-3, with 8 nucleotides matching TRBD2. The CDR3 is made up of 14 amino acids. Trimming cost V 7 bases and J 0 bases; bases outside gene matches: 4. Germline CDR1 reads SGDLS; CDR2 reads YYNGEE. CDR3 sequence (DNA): TGTGCCAGCGGGGCTAGCGGGAGCACAGATACGCAGTATTTT. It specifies CASGASGSTDTQYF.

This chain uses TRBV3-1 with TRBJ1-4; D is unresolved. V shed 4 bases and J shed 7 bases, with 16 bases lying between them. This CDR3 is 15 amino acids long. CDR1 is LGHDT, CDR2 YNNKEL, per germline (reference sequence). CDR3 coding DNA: TGTGCCAGCAGCCCGGCTGGGTCACGAGGTGAAAAACTGTTTTTT. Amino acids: CASSPAGSRGEKLFF.

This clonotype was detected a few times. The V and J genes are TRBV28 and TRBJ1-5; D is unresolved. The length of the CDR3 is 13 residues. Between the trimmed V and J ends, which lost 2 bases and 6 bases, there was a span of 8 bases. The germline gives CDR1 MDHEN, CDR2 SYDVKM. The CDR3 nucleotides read TGTGCCAGCAGTTTAATCCGCTCTCAGCCCCAGCATTTT. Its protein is CASSLIRSQPQHF.

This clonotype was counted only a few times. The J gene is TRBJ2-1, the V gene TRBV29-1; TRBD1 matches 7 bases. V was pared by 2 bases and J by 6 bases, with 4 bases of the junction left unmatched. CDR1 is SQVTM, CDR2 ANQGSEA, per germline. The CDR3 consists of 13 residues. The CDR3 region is CSVETRGFNEQFF. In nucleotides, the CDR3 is TGCAGCGTTGAAACCAGGGGGTTCAATGAGCAGTTCTTC.

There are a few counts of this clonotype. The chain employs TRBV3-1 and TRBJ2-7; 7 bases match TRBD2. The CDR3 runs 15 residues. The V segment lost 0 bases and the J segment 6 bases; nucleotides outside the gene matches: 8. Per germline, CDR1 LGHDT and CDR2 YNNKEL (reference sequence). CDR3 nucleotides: TGTGCCAGCAGCCAAGACGCTCGAAGGGAGGGCGAGCAGTACTTC. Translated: CASSQDARREGEQYF.

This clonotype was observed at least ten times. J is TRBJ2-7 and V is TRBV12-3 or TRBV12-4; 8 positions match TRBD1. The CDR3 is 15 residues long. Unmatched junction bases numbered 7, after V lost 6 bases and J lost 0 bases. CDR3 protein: CASRGGQVSSYEQYF. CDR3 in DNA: TGTGCCAGCAGGGGGGGACAGGTTAGCTCCTACGAGCAGTACTTC.

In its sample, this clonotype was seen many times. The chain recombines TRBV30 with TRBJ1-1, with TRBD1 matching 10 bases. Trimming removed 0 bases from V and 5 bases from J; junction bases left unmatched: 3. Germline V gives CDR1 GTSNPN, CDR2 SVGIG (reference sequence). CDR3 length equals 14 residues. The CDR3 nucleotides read TGTGCCTGGAGTGTCGGACAGGGGGAGACTGAAGCTTTCTTT. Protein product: CAWSVGQGETEAFF.